This entry lists 23 T cell receptor beta chains sequenced from one sample in a study of PD-L1 blockade in urothelial cancer (dated by TCRdb to the late 2010s). The time point label for this specimen denotes: pretreatment peripheral blood. The library was obtained by the immunoSEQ multiplex PCR assay. What TCRdb holds here is the immuneACCESS table cut down to in-frame rearrangements. Part of the clones is not present; checked against another copy, under half of the missing clones reflect an unresolved V gene, and the others are unexplained. The sample table lists about 35,000 clones, around four fifths of them with a count of one. The ten most abundant clones make up 6% to 7% of the sample. Sequences were derived from PBMCs, sampled around atezolizumab (anti-PD-L1) treatment. The receptors were sampled from a man in his fifties or sixties with urothelial cancer.

The chain joins TRBV19 to TRBJ2-2; D gene uncertain. This CDR3 contains 15 residues. The V gene lost 7 bases and the J gene lost 2 bases, with 14 bases spanning the gap. CDR1 and CDR2 from the germline V gene are LNHDA and SQIVND (reference sequence). The chain's CDR3 is CASKSTELNTGELFF. The CDR3 region has the DNA TGTGCCAGTAAGAGTACGGAGCTCAACACCGGGGAGCTGTTTTTT. Looking up the rest from reference TRBV19 and TRBJ2-2 gives the full variable domain: DGGITQSPKYLFRKEGQNVTLSCEQNLNHDAMYWYRQDPGQGLRLIYYSQIVNDFQKGDIAEGYSVSREKKESFPLTVTSAQKNPTAFYLCASKSTELNTGELFFGEGSRLTVL.

The chain uses TRBV6-1 and TRBJ2-7; 9 bases fit TRBD1. CDR1 and CDR2 (germline): MNHNS, SASEGT. V was clipped by 3 bases and J by 0 bases; unmatched bases: 9. CDR3 size: 17 residues. The CDR3 here is CASSDLPGQGSSYEQYF. As DNA, the CDR3 is TGTGCCAGCAGTGACCTACCGGGACAGGGTTCCTCCTACGAGCAGTACTTC.

The J gene is TRBJ2-1, the V gene TRBV5-1, with 11 bases lining up with TRBD1. CDR3 length equals 16 residues. CDR1 is SGHRS and CDR2 is YFSETQ in the germline V gene. The trim removed 3 bases at V and 8 bases at J, leaving 10 bases unmatched. In DNA, the CDR3 is TGCGCCAGCAGCTCGCAGGGACAGGGGGTAATCGATGAGCAGTTCTTC. This gives the protein CASSSQGQGVIDEQFF.

The chain combines TRBV5-1 with TRBJ2-1; weak D call: TRBD1 (6 bases). The CDR3 extends over 13 amino acids. The V gene lost 3 bases and the J gene lost 6 bases, with 10 bases spanning the gap. Germline V gene data show CDR1 as SGHRS and CDR2 as YFSETQ. This CDR3 reads CASSSDSLNEQFF. The CDR3 bases are TGCGCCAGCAGCTCGGACAGCCTCAATGAGCAGTTCTTC.

This sequence joins TRBV7-2 and TRBJ2-1; the D gene is possibly TRBD2 (6 bases). Trimming left V 2 bases short and J 5 bases short, with 19 bases between. CDR1 and CDR2 (germline): SGHTA, FQGNSA. This CDR3 is 17 amino acids long. The CDR3 is CASSLKVGGAQHNEQFF. The CDR3 DNA follows: TGTGCCAGCAGCTTAAAAGTGGGGGGAGCCCAACACAATGAGCAGTTCTTC.

The chain is built from TRBV6-1 and TRBJ2-3; 7 bases match TRBD2. V lost 4 bases to trimming and J lost 3 bases; unmatched junction nucleotides: 7. Germline CDR1 MNHNS, CDR2 SASEGT. CDR3 length: 15 amino acids. The CDR3 DNA sequence: TGTGCCAGCAGTGCCACGGGACTAACTACAGATACGCAGTATTTT. Protein product: CASSATGLTTDTQYF.

This chain connects TRBV5-6 to TRBJ1-6, with D unclear. Trimming took off 0 bases at V and 6 bases at J, with 10 bases between the two ends. CDR3 length: 15 residues. Germline V gene lookup returns CDR1 SGHDT and CDR2 YYEEEE. Here the CDR3 DNA reads TGTGCCAGCAGCTTGGGGCAGGTCATTAATTCACCCCTCCACTTT. Translation gives CASSLGQVINSPLHF.

This clone appeared a single time. The CDR3 protein is CASSESKGASRNEQFF. The DNA of the CDR3 is TGTGCCAGCAGTGAATCTAAGGGGGCTTCACGAAATGAGCAGTTCTTC. The chain employs TRBV25-1 and TRBJ2-1; the match to TRBD1 covers 7 bases. The length of the CDR3 is 16 residues. Germline loops: CDR1 MGHDK, CDR2 SYGVNS. With 1 base clipped from V and 7 bases from J, the junction kept 10 bases outside the gene matches.

This clone is a singleton in its sample. The chain uses TRBV28 and TRBJ2-3; no clear D. CDR3 size: 12 residues. V was trimmed by 5 bases and J by 2 bases, leaving 5 bases between them. Germline V gene lookup returns CDR1 MDHEN and CDR2 SYDVKM. The DNA of the CDR3 is TGTGCCAGCAGTAGCTTCACAGATACGCAGTATTTT. This sequence encodes CASSSFTDTQYF.

A few counts support this clone. This sequence joins TRBV7-2 and TRBJ2-3; possible D gene TRBD1, 6 bases. Germline V gene data show CDR1 as SGHTA and CDR2 as FQGNSA. The CDR3 runs to 13 residues. The V gene lost 3 bases and the J gene lost 5 bases, with 9 bases spanning the gap. The CDR3 spells CASSLTGQDTQYF. The CDR3 coding sequence is TGTGCCAGCAGCTTGACAGGACAAGATACGCAGTATTTT.

The genes are TRBV7-3 and TRBJ2-2; 9 bases line up with TRBD2. Germline loops: CDR1 SGHTA, CDR2 FQGTGA. The CDR3 contains 15 residues. V dropped 3 bases and J dropped 6; count of bases not matched to a gene: 5. This chain's CDR3 is CASSLLGLASGELFF. CDR3 DNA sequence: TGTGCCAGCAGCTTGTTGGGACTAGCCTCCGGGGAGCTGTTTTTT.

This chain uses TRBV19 with TRBJ2-3; 9 bases match TRBD1. This CDR3 has 15 amino acids. The junction had 9 bases not matched to a gene; V was cut back by 6 bases and J by 5 bases. CDR1 is LNHDA, CDR2 SQIVND, per germline (reference sequence). CDR3 protein: CASSRDREGGDTQYF. The CDR3, as DNA: TGTGCCAGTAGCCGGGACAGGGAGGGCGGAGATACGCAGTATTTT. The full variable domain, rest sourced from reference TRBV19 and TRBJ2-3, is DGGITQSPKYLFRKEGQNVTLSCEQNLNHDAMYWYRQDPGQGLRLIYYSQIVNDFQKGDIAEGYSVSREKKESFPLTVTSAQKNPTAFYLCASSRDREGGDTQYFGPGTRLTVL.

The chain joins TRBV6-1 to TRBJ1-1, with D unclear. V was pared by 1 base and J by 10 bases, with 10 bases between. Germline V CDR1 and CDR2: MNHNS, SASEGT. The CDR3 sequence is 12 residues long. CDR3 in amino acids: CASSEDWSVAFF. The CDR3 bases are TGTGCCAGCAGTGAAGACTGGTCGGTAGCTTTCTTT.

There are a few counts of this clone. The chain links TRBV19 to TRBJ2-2; TRBD2 is a possible D gene (6 bases). Trimming took off 10 bases at V and 4 bases at J, with 16 bases between the two ends. The germline V gene has CDR1 LNHDA and CDR2 SQIVND (reference sequence). CDR3 length equals 14 residues. The CDR3 DNA follows: TGTGCCACGTTCGATCGGGAGAGCACCGGGGAGCTGTTTTTT. The encoded protein is CATFDRESTGELFF.

The DNA for the CDR3 is TGTGCCATCAGTGAACGGAGCTCCTATAATTCACCCCTCCACTTT. Encoded protein: CAISERSSYNSPLHF. This sequence joins TRBV10-3 and TRBJ1-6; D remains unclear. The CDR3 is 15 residues long. V lost 3 bases, J lost 0 bases, and 6 bases lay in between. Germline lookup yields CDR1 ENHRY and CDR2 SYGVKD.

The chain employs TRBV7-9 and TRBJ2-5; possible D gene TRBD1, 5 bases. Germline CDR1 SEHNR, CDR2 FQNEAQ (reference sequence). This CDR3 spans 14 amino acids. V dropped 4 bases and J dropped 5 bases, with 14 bases sitting between them. CDR3 sequence reads: CASSSIQVKETQYF. As DNA, the CDR3 is TGTGCCAGCAGCTCAATACAGGTTAAGGAGACCCAGTACTTC.

This chain links TRBV11-2 with TRBJ2-5, with 9 bases fitting TRBD2. V lost 4 bases and J lost 3; bases outside the gene matches: 9. CDR1 and CDR2 from the germline V gene are SGHAT and FQNNGV. The CDR3 is made up of 16 amino acids. CDR3 nucleotide sequence: TGTGCCAGCAGCTCTAATAGCGGGGGCCTTAAAGAGACCCAGTACTTC. This translates into CASSSNSGGLKETQYF.

This rearrangement joins TRBV5-1 to TRBJ2-7, with a weak D call TRBD1 (6 bases). The germline V and J ends were trimmed by 4 bases and 7 bases, with 18 bases remaining between them. Germline CDR1 SGHRS, CDR2 YFSETQ. The CDR3 extends over 14 amino acids. CDR3 sequence: CASSENTGLWEQYF. CDR3 sequence (DNA): TGCGCCAGCAGCGAAAATACAGGGTTATGGGAGCAGTACTTC.

A few counts support this clone. The chain recombines TRBV6-5 with TRBJ1-6; D is uncertain. Trimming stripped 6 bases from V and 3 bases from J, with 6 bases between. The germline V gene encodes CDR1 MNHEY and CDR2 SVGAGI. The CDR3 contains 13 residues. In nucleotides, the CDR3 is TGTGCCAGCAGAAGACTCTATAATTCACCCCTCCACTTT. Protein sequence: CASRRLYNSPLHF.

The rearrangement links TRBV28 to TRBJ1-1, with D possibly matching TRBD1 (5 bases). Per the germline V gene, CDR1 is MDHEN and CDR2 is SYDVKM. With 2 bases removed from V and 5 bases from J, the gap between germline ends came to 21 bases. The CDR3 sequence is 17 residues long. The CDR3 sequence: CASSLGLSDPGGTEAFF. The CDR3 coding sequence is TGTGCCAGCAGTTTAGGGCTTTCCGACCCTGGGGGGACTGAAGCTTTCTTT.

This clone was observed a few times. This sequence joins TRBV7-9 and TRBJ2-2; the D gene is possibly TRBD2 (6 bases). This CDR3 is 14 amino acids long. With 5 bases removed from V and 7 bases from J, the gap between germline ends came to 14 bases. Looked up from germline, CDR1 is SEHNR and CDR2 is FQNEAQ (reference sequence). The CDR3, as DNA: TGTGCCAGCAGCCCCGGAGGGATGAACGGGGAGCTGTTTTTT. As protein: CASSPGGMNGELFF.

This sequence joins TRBV6-1 and TRBJ1-2; 7 positions match TRBD1. CDR1 and CDR2 (germline): MNHNS, SASEGT. The CDR3 totals 14 residues. V gave up 6 bases and J gave up 2 bases; unmatched junction bases: 6. The CDR3 region is CASRTGQPNYGYTF. The CDR3 DNA follows: TGTGCCAGCAGGACGGGACAGCCAAACTATGGCTACACCTTC.

The gene calls are TRBV28 and TRBJ1-3; the D is unclear. In germline, CDR1 is MDHEN, CDR2 SYDVKM. This CDR3 region has 15 residues. V was cut by 8 bases and J by 0 bases, with 14 bases left in between. The CDR3 loop is CASGLSENSGNTIYF. The CDR3 nucleotides are TGTGCCAGCGGCTTGTCGGAGAACTCTGGAAACACCATATATTTT.